The 27 T cell receptor beta chains listed next were all sequenced from one sample in a study of shared clonotypes between healthy human individuals. TCRdb's table, derived via immunoSEQ multiplex PCR, lists solely in-frame clones and lacks some. This table has about 2.1 million clones, 93% appearing once. CD45RO-negative, CCR7-selected cells formed the naive CD8 fraction, which excluded terminally differentiated effector memory CD45RA+ cells. Source material: naive CD8+ T cells from PBMCs. The receptor set was obtained from a man younger than 30 in good health. Some clones in this sample may be carry-over from other donors' samples.

V usage is TRBV11-1 and J usage is TRBJ1-2; maybe TRBD1 (5 bases). Between the trimmed V and J ends, which lost 5 bases and 4 bases, there was a span of 20 bases. The CDR3 spans 16 residues. Germline V gene data show CDR1 as SGHAT and CDR2 as FQDESV (reference sequence). The CDR3 region has the DNA TGTGCCAGCAGCCCGACGTACCCCCGACAGAGCTATGGCTACACCTTC. Residues: CASSPTYPRQSYGYTF.

V is TRBV9 and J is TRBJ2-7, with 10 bases that match TRBD1. Germline loops: CDR1 SGDLS, CDR2 YYNGEE. The CDR3 contains 14 residues. V gave up 3 bases and J gave up 1 base; unmatched junction bases: 1. The CDR3, as DNA: TGTGCCAGCAGCGGGGGACAGGGGTCCTACGAGCAGTACTTC. This codes for CASSGGQGSYEQYF.

The V gene is TRBV27, the J gene TRBJ2-7; unclear D gene. Trimming took 5 bases from V and 3 from J, leaving 11 bases between them. This CDR3 comprises 13 residues. CDR1 is MNHEY, CDR2 SMNVEV, per germline (reference sequence). The CDR3 DNA follows: TGTGCCAGCAGTGACCGGCAGCTCTACGAGCAGTACTTC. Encoded protein: CASSDRQLYEQYF.

This rearrangement joins TRBV19 to TRBJ2-7; weak D call: TRBD1 (6 bases). CDR1 LNHDA and CDR2 SQIVND come from the germline V gene (reference sequence). This CDR3 contains 15 residues. V gave up 5 bases and J gave up 3 bases, with 17 bases separating them. The CDR3 DNA reads TGTGCCAGTAGTGGGACACAGGGAAGCCTCTACGAGCAGTACTTC. It specifies CASSGTQGSLYEQYF.

The CDR3 region is CASSTGPPAEAFF. The CDR3 nucleotides read TGTGCCAGTAGTACCGGGCCACCTGCTGAAGCTTTCTTT. The chain combines TRBV19 with TRBJ1-1; no clear D gene. The V and J ends lost 4 bases and 6 bases respectively, with 12 bases between them. Germline V CDR1 and CDR2: LNHDA, SQIVND (reference sequence). The length of the CDR3 is 13 residues.

The gene calls are TRBV27 and TRBJ1-4; TRBD1 matches 9 bases. CDR1 and CDR2 from the germline V gene are MNHEY and SMNVEV (reference sequence). V gave up 6 bases and J gave up 8 bases; unmatched junction bases: 7. This CDR3 spans 14 amino acids. The CDR3 loop reads CASRGDRVWEKLFF. Written as DNA, the CDR3 is TGTGCCAGCAGAGGGGACAGGGTTTGGGAAAAACTGTTTTTT.

The V call is TRBV28, the J call TRBJ1-2; D unresolved. The CDR3 runs to 14 residues. V lost 6 bases, J lost 2 bases, and 13 bases lay in between. From germline, CDR1 is MDHEN and CDR2 SYDVKM. The CDR3 sequence: CASRPDGWNYGYTF. Written as DNA, the CDR3 is TGTGCCAGCAGGCCGGACGGTTGGAACTATGGCTACACCTTC.

This chain connects TRBV2 to TRBJ1-3, with unresolved D. The CDR3 covers 13 residues. The V and J ends lost 2 bases and 8 bases respectively, with 10 bases between them. Per the germline V gene, CDR1 is SNHLY and CDR2 is FYNNEI. The CDR3 spells CASSEITGYTIYF. CDR3 DNA: TGTGCCAGCAGTGAAATTACCGGATACACCATATATTTT.

V gene TRBV28 combines with J gene TRBJ2-3; weak D call: TRBD2 (5 bases). The CDR3 has 14 amino acids. The V end was cut by 7 bases, the J end by 5 bases, with 16 bases between. The germline V gene has CDR1 MDHEN and CDR2 SYDVKM. The CDR3 coding sequence is TGTGCCAGCACCCCCCCCGTGGCGGGAGATACGCAGTATTTT. Amino acid sequence: CASTPPVAGDTQYF.

The chain employs TRBV7-2 and TRBJ1-5; no definite D call. V lost 5 bases and J 0 bases, leaving 8 bases between the germline ends. The germline CDR1 and CDR2 sequences are SGHTA and FQGNSA. The CDR3 consists of 14 residues. The CDR3 DNA is TGTGCCAGCAGCCTAAGCCATAGCAATCAGCCCCAGCATTTT. Its protein product is CASSLSHSNQPQHF.

The rearrangement uses TRBV5-5 and TRBJ1-2; D possibly corresponds to TRBD1 (6 bases). Trimming removed 0 bases at V and 3 bases at J, with 9 bases between. The length of the CDR3 is 14 residues. CDR1 and CDR2 (germline): SGHKS, YYEKEE (reference sequence). CDR3 protein: CASSLDRVDYGYTF. The CDR3 DNA reads TGTGCCAGCAGCTTGGACAGGGTTGACTATGGCTACACCTTC.

The V gene is TRBV4-3, the J gene TRBJ2-3; D unclear. Germline CDR1 reads LGHNA; CDR2 reads YSLEER. The length of the CDR3 is 13 residues. V lost 1 base to trimming and J lost 7 bases, with 9 bases between them. The CDR3 DNA is TGCGCCAGCAGCCAAGTGCCCCGACATACGCAGTATTTT. The encoded protein is CASSQVPRHTQYF.

The rearrangement links TRBV7-8 to TRBJ2-1; D may be TRBD2 (6 bases). The germline V gene has CDR1 SGHVS and CDR2 FQNEAQ. The V end was cut by 0 bases, the J end by 4 bases, with 16 bases between. This CDR3 is 17 amino acids long. Here the CDR3 DNA reads TGTGCCAGCAGCTTAGCGCCGGGCGGAGGGGCTTACAATGAGCAGTTCTTC. This translates into CASSLAPGGGAYNEQFF.

The V call is TRBV19, the J call TRBJ1-5; D is unresolved. Germline V gene data show CDR1 as LNHDA and CDR2 as SQIVND (reference sequence). Deletions cut 5 bases from V and 0 bases from J, with 11 bases between. CDR3 size: 15 residues. The CDR3 sequence is CASSEAPYSNQPQHF. DNA of the CDR3: TGTGCCAGTAGTGAGGCACCTTATAGCAATCAGCCCCAGCATTTT.

This clone was seen a single time. V is TRBV30 and J is TRBJ2-1; either TRBD1 or TRBD2 may supply D (6 bases each). The CDR3 is made up of 12 amino acids. The ends were cut back, 8 bases at V and 5 bases at J, with 13 bases in the middle. Germline assignment: CDR1 GTSNPN and CDR2 SVGIG (reference sequence). This CDR3 reads CAANREDNEQFF. As DNA, the CDR3 is TGTGCCGCCAACAGGGAGGACAATGAGCAGTTCTTC.

The DNA of the CDR3 is TGTGCCAGCAGTGCTTGGACAGAGAACACTGAAGCTTTCTTT. It codes for CASSAWTENTEAFF. The chain carries TRBV6-1 and TRBJ1-1, with TRBD1 as a possible D gene (6 bases). The V and J ends lost 4 bases and 1 base respectively, with 10 bases between them. Germline CDR1 reads MNHNS; CDR2 reads SASEGT. This CDR3 has 14 residues.

The chain links TRBV4-3 to TRBJ2-5; perhaps TRBD2 as D (6 bases). The CDR3 contains 13 residues. V dropped 1 base and J dropped 9 bases, with 12 bases sitting between them. Germline V lookup: CDR1 LGHNA, CDR2 YSLEER. The CDR3 DNA is TGCGCCAGCAGCCAAGGGGGGAGGTCCCCCCAGTACTTC. The encoded protein is CASSQGGRSPQYF.

The chain uses TRBV5-1 and TRBJ2-7; tentative D call: TRBD2 (6 bases). The CDR3 covers 16 residues. Trimming left V 1 base short and J 6 bases short, with 20 bases between. Germline V gene sequence: CDR1 SGHRS, CDR2 YFSETQ. DNA for the CDR3: TGCGCCAGCAGCTTGAGGGGCGCGGGGTCCTACGGCGAGCAGTACTTC. Amino acids: CASSLRGAGSYGEQYF.

This sequence joins TRBV9 and TRBJ2-1; TRBD2 matches 10 bases. The CDR3 runs to 17 residues. Germline CDR1 SGDLS, CDR2 YYNGEE. Trimming took 0 bases from V and 9 from J; bases not matched to a gene: 12. CDR3 in DNA: TGTGCCAGCAGCGTAGGTGATAGCGGGAGGCCCAGGGCTGAGCAGTTCTTC. Encoded protein: CASSVGDSGRPRAEQFF.

The V gene is TRBV5-1, the J gene TRBJ2-2; D could derive from TRBD1 or TRBD2 (5 bases each). This CDR3 contains 15 residues. Germline V gene data show CDR1 as SGHRS and CDR2 as YFSETQ. With 4 bases removed from V and 5 bases from J, the gap between germline ends came to 15 bases. The CDR3 bases are TGCGCCAGCAGCCCGGGGCCCGGGGTAACCGGGGAGCTGTTTTTT. Protein: CASSPGPGVTGELFF. Based on the CDR3 plus reference TRBV5-1 and TRBJ2-2, the full variable domain is KAGVTQTPRYLIKTRGQQVTLSCSPISGHRSVSWYQQTPGQGLQFLFEYFSETQRNKGNFPGRFSGRQFSNSRSEMNVSTLELGDSALYLCASSPGPGVTGELFFGEGSRLTVL.

The chain carries TRBV5-6 and TRBJ1-2; no firm D call. CDR3 length: 15 amino acids. The germline V gene has CDR1 SGHDT and CDR2 YYEEEE. Trimming took off 1 base at V and 4 bases at J, with 14 bases between the two ends. CDR3 protein: CASSLWLEMIYGYTF. The CDR3 coding sequence is TGTGCCAGCAGCTTGTGGCTCGAGATGATCTATGGCTACACCTTC. The entire variable domain, with the rest obtained from reference TRBV5-6 and TRBJ1-2, is as follows: DAGVTQSPTHLIKTRGQQVTLRCSPKSGHDTVSWYQQALGQGPQFIFQYYEEEERQRGNFPDRFSGHQFPNYSSELNVNALLLGDSALYLCASSLWLEMIYGYTFGSGTRLTVV.

V is TRBV7-9 and J is TRBJ2-7; TRBD1 agrees at 10 bases. The V and J ends lost 3 bases and 5 bases, in that order; junction bases with no gene match: 7. The CDR3 extends over 15 amino acids. Germline CDR1 is SEHNR and CDR2 is FQNEAQ (reference sequence). The CDR3 reads CASSFRDRGFHEQYF. DNA for the CDR3: TGTGCCAGCAGCTTCCGGGACAGGGGTTTCCACGAGCAGTACTTC.

This chain joins TRBV27 and TRBJ1-1, with D unclear. The CDR3 is 15 amino acids. The germline V and J ends were trimmed by 2 bases and 5 bases, with 15 bases remaining between them. The germline V gene encodes CDR1 MNHEY and CDR2 SMNVEV (reference sequence). In nucleotides, the CDR3 is TGTGCCAGCAGTTTAATGTCGGGGATTGGGACTGAAGCTTTCTTT. Translating gives CASSLMSGIGTEAFF.

Notes on this clone: The same CDR3 is also encoded by other DNA sequences in this sample. The gene calls are TRBV27 and TRBJ2-1; D call uncertain. Germline values: CDR1 MNHEY, CDR2 SMNVEV (reference sequence). The CDR3 runs 12 residues. Deletions cut 2 bases from V and 8 bases from J, with 7 bases between. The CDR3 nucleotides read TGTGCCAGCAGTTTACTAGGCCATGAGCAGTTCTTC. Translation gives CASSLLGHEQFF.

The V call is TRBV7-8, the J call TRBJ2-5, with a tentative D call TRBD2 (5 bases). The V end was cut by 3 bases, the J end by 1 base, with 9 bases between. This CDR3 region has 14 residues. The germline CDR1 and CDR2 sequences are SGHVS and FQNEAQ. In nucleotides, the CDR3 is TGTGCCAGCAGCTTTCTAGCTCCCCAAGAGACCCAGTACTTC. Its translation: CASSFLAPQETQYF.

The chain links TRBV28 to TRBJ2-7, with D possibly TRBD2 on 5 matching bases. This CDR3 contains 13 residues. Per the germline V gene, CDR1 is MDHEN and CDR2 is SYDVKM. Trimming took 7 bases from V and 3 from J, leaving 13 bases between them. The CDR3 DNA follows: TGTGCCAGCACCCCCCCGGGAAACTACGAGCAGTACTTC. Its protein product is CASTPPGNYEQYF.

V usage is TRBV9 and J usage is TRBJ2-1; 8 bases agree with TRBD2. This CDR3 is 15 amino acids long. CDR1 and CDR2 (germline): SGDLS, YYNGEE. Unmatched junction bases numbered 9, after V lost 4 bases and J lost 6 bases. CDR3 region: CASSSRDSGTNEQFF. CDR3 nucleotides: TGTGCCAGCAGCTCGAGGGATAGCGGGACCAATGAGCAGTTCTTC.